The source of this TCR beta chain is a study of T cells in Graves' hyperthyroidism and ophthalmopathy. CDR3 length: 14 amino acids. From germline, CDR1 is MNHEY and CDR2 SVGEGT. V lost 10 bases and J lost 4; bases outside the gene matches: 10. Study-level points and caveats: For ophthalmopathy, model prediction preceded onset by a median around six months.

This clonotype was recorded many times. Its antigen is as yet unknown. RNA transcripts served as the template for amplifying TCR beta CDR3 regions. The HTBI primer set was used in a first-round RT-PCR of the TCR CDR3. TCRdb re-derived calls from the multiplex PCR reads in MiXCR, one entry per CDR3 protein. The profile shows 550,000 to 700,000 distinct CDR3 sequences, over 12% of them singletons. The clonotype originates from a woman in her 40s with Graves' ophthalmopathy. The sample taken for sequencing was blood. The chain is built from TRBV6-2 or TRBV6-3 and TRBJ1-2; 9 positions match TRBD1. For the CDR3, the DNA is TGTGCCAACGACACAGGGGGCCGCGGCTATGGCTACACCTTC. This codes for CANDTGGRGYGYTF.